This T cell receptor beta chain was found in a study of T cell repertoires in cytomegalovirus infection. Study background: In public TCR beta signatures, there were indications of both CMV infection and matching HLA type.

TCRdb fed the reads into MiXCR, producing one record per CDR3 protein. The table records over 100,000 distinct CDR3 sequences, about 17% of them present only once. Findings and caveats of the study: HLA-C-restricted CMV clonotypes gave the most frequent clonotype in two of eight donors.

Trimming removed 3 bases from V and 2 bases from J; junction bases left unmatched: 1. The CDR3 has 15 amino acids. Germline CDR1 and CDR2: LGHNA and YNFKEQ. Remarks on this clonotype: The antigen is unknown.

The TCR originated in a human donor in good health (CMV status not recorded). Some clones in this sample may be carry-over from other donors' samples. This chain joins TRBV4-2 and TRBJ2-5; 12 bases line up with TRBD2. Sequencing used PBMCs. CDR3 DNA sequence: TGTGCCAGCAGCCACGGGACTAGCGGGCAAGAGACCCAGTACTTC. Its translation: CASSHGTSGQETQYF.